This T cell receptor beta chain was identified during a study of Graves' ophthalmopathy and Graves' hyperthyroidism. With 7 bases clipped from V and 5 bases from J, the junction kept 5 bases outside the gene matches. This CDR3 has 13 amino acids. Germline V gene sequence: CDR1 SGHTA, CDR2 FQGNSA. This clonotype was observed at least ten times. RNA transcripts yielded amplified TCR beta CDR3 regions. HTBI primers were used in a first-round RT-PCR, which preceded a second-round multiplex PCR. TCRdb fed the multiplex PCR reads into MiXCR, producing one record per CDR3 protein. Of just over 600,000 distinct CDR3 sequences in the sample, 22% were seen once.

The clonotype originates from a woman between 18 and 29 years old with stable Graves' hyperthyroidism. Some clones in this sample may be carry-over from other donors' samples. The sequenced material came from peripheral blood. The rearrangement joins TRBV7-2 to TRBJ1-1, with 9 bases that match TRBD1. The DNA for the CDR3 is TGTGCCAGCACCAGACAGGGGGTGACTGAAGCTTTCTTT. This encodes CASTRQGVTEAFF.